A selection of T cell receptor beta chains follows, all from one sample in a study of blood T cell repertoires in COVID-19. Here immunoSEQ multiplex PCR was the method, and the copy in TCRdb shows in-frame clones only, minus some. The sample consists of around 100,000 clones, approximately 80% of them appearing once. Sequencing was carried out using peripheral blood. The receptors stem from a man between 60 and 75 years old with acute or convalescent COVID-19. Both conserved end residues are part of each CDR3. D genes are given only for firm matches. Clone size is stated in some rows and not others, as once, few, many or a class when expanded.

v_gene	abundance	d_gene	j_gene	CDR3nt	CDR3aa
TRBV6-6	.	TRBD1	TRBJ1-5	TGTGCCAGTGGGTCGGGACAGGGGGATCAGCCCCAGCATTTT	CASGSGQGDQPQHF
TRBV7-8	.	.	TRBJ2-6	TGTGCCAGCAGCTACCAGGGTCGCTCTGGGGCCAACGTCCTGACTTTC	CASSYQGRSGANVLTF
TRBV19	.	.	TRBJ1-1	TGTGCCAGTAGCCGGACAGTTGTTTACACTGAAGCTTTCTTT	CASSRTVVYTEAFF
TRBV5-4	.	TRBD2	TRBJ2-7	TGTGCCAGCAGCGGGACTAGCGGCGAGCAGTACTTC	CASSGTSGEQYF
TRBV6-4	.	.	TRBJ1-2	TGTGCCAGCATCCGGGAACCCGGATCAGTTTATGGCTACACCTTC	CASIREPGSVYGYTF
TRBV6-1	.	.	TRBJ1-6	TGTGCCAGCAGTGAAGGGACGGCGGGAGGAGCACCCCTCCACTTT	CASSEGTAGGAPLHF
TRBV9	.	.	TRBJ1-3	TGTGCCAGCAGCCACTCCTCTGGAAACACCATATATTTT	CASSHSSGNTIYF
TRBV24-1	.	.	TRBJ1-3	TGTGCCACCAGTGATCCCAGATCCTCTGGAAACACCATATATTTT	CATSDPRSSGNTIYF
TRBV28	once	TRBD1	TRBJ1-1	TGTGCCAGCAGTCCAGACAGGGTACGGACTGAAGCTTTCTTT	CASSPDRVRTEAFF
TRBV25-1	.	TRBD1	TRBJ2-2	TGTGCCAGCAGAGGACAGGGCGGCACCGGGGAGCTGTTTTTT	CASRGQGGTGELFF
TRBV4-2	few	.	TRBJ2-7	TGTGCCAGCAGCCAGACTCCCCAGGGCTACGAGCAGTACTTC	CASSQTPQGYEQYF
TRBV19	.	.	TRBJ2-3	TGTGCCAGTAGTACAACAGGTGATACGCAGTATTTT	CASSTTGDTQYF
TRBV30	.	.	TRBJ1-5	TGTGCCTGGAGTGTATTGTATAGCAATCAGCCCCAGCATTTT	CAWSVLYSNQPQHF
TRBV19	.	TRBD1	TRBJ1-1	TGTGCCACAAAACTACAGGGGTTGAACACTGAAGCTTTCTTT	CATKLQGLNTEAFF
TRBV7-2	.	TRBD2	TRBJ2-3	TGTGCCAGCAGCTTACGGGGCCATAGCGGGAGCACAGATACGCAGTATTTT	CASSLRGHSGSTDTQYF
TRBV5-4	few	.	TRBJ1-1	TGTGCCAGCAGGCCCAGGTGGAACACTGAAGCTTTCTTT	CASRPRWNTEAFF
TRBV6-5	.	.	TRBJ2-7	TGTGCCAGCAGTTCCCGGGGCGAGCAGTACTTC	CASSSRGEQYF
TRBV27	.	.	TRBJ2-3	TGTGCCAGCAGTTATCCCAGACAGCCCGATACGCAGTATTTT	CASSYPRQPDTQYF
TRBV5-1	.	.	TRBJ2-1	TGCGCCAGCAGCTTGGATACGAGCTCCTACAATGAGCAGTTCTTC	CASSLDTSSYNEQFF
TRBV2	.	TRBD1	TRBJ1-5	TGTGCCAGCAGTAGGACAGGTCGGACAGATCAGCCCCAGCATTTT	CASSRTGRTDQPQHF
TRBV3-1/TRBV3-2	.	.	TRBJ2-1	TGTGCCAGCAGCCTAAAAACTAGCCACTCCTACAATGAGCAGTTCTTC	CASSLKTSHSYNEQFF
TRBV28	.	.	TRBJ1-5	TGTGCCGATTCCGGGAGTAGCAATCAGCCCCAGCATTTT	CADSGSSNQPQHF
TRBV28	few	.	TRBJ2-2	TGTGCCAGCAGCCGCGGGCAGGACACCGGGGAGCTGTTTTTT	CASSRGQDTGELFF
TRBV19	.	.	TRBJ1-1	TGTGCCAGTAGTGTGTTACAGGGTGCGAGGCCGAACACTGAAGCTTTCTTT	CASSVLQGARPNTEAFF
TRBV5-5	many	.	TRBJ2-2	TGTGCCAGCAGCCAGGCCCGTCCTGGGGAGCTGTTTTTT	CASSQARPGELFF
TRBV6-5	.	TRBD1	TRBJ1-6	TGTGCCACCTCCGGGACAGCTAATGACTACAGGGCCCTCCACTTT	CATSGTANDYRALHF
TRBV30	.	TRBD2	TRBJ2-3	TGTGCCTGGAGCCTTGCTAGCGGGAGGGCCATAGATACGCAGTATTTT	CAWSLASGRAIDTQYF
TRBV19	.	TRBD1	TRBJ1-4	TGTGCCAGTAGTCCGAGGGACAGCCAAATTGAAAAACTGTTTTTT	CASSPRDSQIEKLFF
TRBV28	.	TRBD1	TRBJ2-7	TGTGCCAGCAGTTTATCTGGACAGGGTACCTACGAGCAGTACTTC	CASSLSGQGTYEQYF
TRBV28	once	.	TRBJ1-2	TGTGCCAGCAGTAGCCAGGGGCACAACTATGGCTACACCTTC	CASSSQGHNYGYTF
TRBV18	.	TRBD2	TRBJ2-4	TGTGCCAGCTCCGCCGGGACTAGCGGGTACACTACAAACATTCAGTACTTC	CASSAGTSGYTTNIQYF
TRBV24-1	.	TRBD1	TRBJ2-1	TGTGCCACCAGTGATTTCCGGGACAGAGGATTCAATGAGCAGTTCTTC	CATSDFRDRGFNEQFF
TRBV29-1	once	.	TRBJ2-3	TGCAGCGTTGAAGGCAGGAACACAGATACGCAGTATTTT	CSVEGRNTDTQYF
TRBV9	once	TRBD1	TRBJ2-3	TGTGCCAGCAGCCCTTCTCGAGGGGGACAGAGAATCACAGATACGCAGTATTTT	CASSPSRGGQRITDTQYF
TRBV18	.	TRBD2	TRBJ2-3	TGTGCCAGCTCACCACGTTCTGGCGGGAGCTCAGATACGCAGTATTTT	CASSPRSGGSSDTQYF
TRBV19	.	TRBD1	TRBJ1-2	TGTGCCTCAAGCCCGGACAGGAACTATGGCTACACCTTC	CASSPDRNYGYTF
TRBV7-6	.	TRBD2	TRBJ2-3	TGTGCCAGCAGCTGGCCCGCCGGGACTAGCGGGAGTTTGACCCAAGGAGATACGCAGTATTTT	CASSWPAGTSGSLTQGDTQYF
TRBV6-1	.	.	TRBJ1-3	TGTGCCAGCAGTGACGGTGGAAACACCATATATTTT	CASSDGGNTIYF
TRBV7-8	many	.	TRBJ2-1	TGTGCCAGCAGCTTTTATACTAGCTCCTACAATGAGCAGTTCTTC	CASSFYTSSYNEQFF
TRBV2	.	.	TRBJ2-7	TGTGCCAGCAGTGGGGACTCCTCCGAGCAGTACTTC	CASSGDSSEQYF
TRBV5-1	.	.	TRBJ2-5	TGCGCCAGCAGCTTGGAGCGGACTAGGGGGGAGACCCAGTACTTC	CASSLERTRGETQYF
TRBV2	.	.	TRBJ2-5	TGTGCCAGCGCGGCGGCAGCTCAAGAGACCCAGTACTTC	CASAAAAQETQYF
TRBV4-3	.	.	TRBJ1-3	TGCGCCAGCAGCCAAGAGTACAGGAACTCTGGAAACACCATATATTTT	CASSQEYRNSGNTIYF
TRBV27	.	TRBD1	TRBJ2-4	TGTGCCAGGGGGGGATGGACAGGGATACTACAAGTAGCCAAAAACATTCAGTACTTC	CARGGWTGILQVAKNIQYF
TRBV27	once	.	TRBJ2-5	TGTGCCAGCAGTATAAGATCCGGGTTCACGGTAGAAGAGACCCAGTACTTC	CASSIRSGFTVEETQYF
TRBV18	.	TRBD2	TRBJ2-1	TGTGCCAGTTACGGGACAGGGAGCATAGCGGGAGGGCCGAATGAGCAGTTCTTC	CASYGTGSIAGGPNEQFF
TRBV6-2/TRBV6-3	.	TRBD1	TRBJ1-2	TGTGCCAGCAGTTATCTCCTAGGGGGCTCGAATGGCTACACCTTC	CASSYLLGGSNGYTF
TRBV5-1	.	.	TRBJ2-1	TGCGCCAGCAGCTTGGTGCCAGGGAACGACAATGAGCAGTTCTTC	CASSLVPGNDNEQFF
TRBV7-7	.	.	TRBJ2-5	TGTGCTAGCAGCTCGGGGACATCCCAAGAGACCCAGTACTTC	CASSSGTSQETQYF
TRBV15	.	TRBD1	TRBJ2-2	TGTGCCACCAGCAGAGAGCGCCAGGGGGTAGGGGAGCTGTTTTTT	CATSRERQGVGELFF
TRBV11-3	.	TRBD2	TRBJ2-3	TGTGCCAGCAGCTCAAGAGCGGGAGGGCCCACAGATACGCAGTATTTT	CASSSRAGGPTDTQYF
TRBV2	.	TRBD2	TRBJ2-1	TGTGCCAGCAGTGTGGCGGGAGGGCTTAATGAGCAGTTCTTC	CASSVAGGLNEQFF
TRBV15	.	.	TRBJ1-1	TGTGCCACCAGCAGAGATCGGGGGACTGAAGCTTTCTTT	CATSRDRGTEAFF
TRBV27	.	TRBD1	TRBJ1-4	TGTGCCAGCGGCCCCCGGGACAGGGGCATAAAACTGTTTTTT	CASGPRDRGIKLFF
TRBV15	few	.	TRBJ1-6	TGTGCCACCAGCAGAGACAAGGGGACTACTTCACCCCTCCACTTT	CATSRDKGTTSPLHF